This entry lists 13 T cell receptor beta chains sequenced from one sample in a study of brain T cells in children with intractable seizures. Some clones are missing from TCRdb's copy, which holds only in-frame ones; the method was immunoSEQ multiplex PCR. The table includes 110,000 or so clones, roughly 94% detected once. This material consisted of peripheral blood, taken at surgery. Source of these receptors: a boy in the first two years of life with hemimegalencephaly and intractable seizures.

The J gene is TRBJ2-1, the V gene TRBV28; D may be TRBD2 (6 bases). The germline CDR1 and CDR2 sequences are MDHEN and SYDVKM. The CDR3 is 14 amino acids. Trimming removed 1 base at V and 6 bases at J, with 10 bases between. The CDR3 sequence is CASSLFSGSNEQFF. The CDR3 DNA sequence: TGTGCCAGCAGTTTATTTTCCGGGAGCAATGAGCAGTTCTTC.

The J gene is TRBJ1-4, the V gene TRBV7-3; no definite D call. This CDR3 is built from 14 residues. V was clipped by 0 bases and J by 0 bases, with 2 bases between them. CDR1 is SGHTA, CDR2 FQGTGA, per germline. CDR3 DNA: TGTGCCAGCAGCTTAACCACAACTAATGAAAAACTGTTTTTT. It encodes CASSLTTTNEKLFF.

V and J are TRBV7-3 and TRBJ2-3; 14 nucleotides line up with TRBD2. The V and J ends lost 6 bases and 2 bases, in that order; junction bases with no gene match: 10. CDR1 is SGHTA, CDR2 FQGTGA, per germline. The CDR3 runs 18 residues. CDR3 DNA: TGTGCCAGCAGTTCGGGACTAGCGGGGGAGGGGCTCACAGATACGCAGTATTTT. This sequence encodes CASSSGLAGEGLTDTQYF.

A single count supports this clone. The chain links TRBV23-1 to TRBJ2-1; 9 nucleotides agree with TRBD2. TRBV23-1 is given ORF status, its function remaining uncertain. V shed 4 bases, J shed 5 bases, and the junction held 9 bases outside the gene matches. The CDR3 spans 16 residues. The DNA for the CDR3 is TGCGCCAGCAGTCGATGCGGGAGGGCCCAACACAATGAGCAGTTCTTC. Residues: CASSRCGRAQHNEQFF.

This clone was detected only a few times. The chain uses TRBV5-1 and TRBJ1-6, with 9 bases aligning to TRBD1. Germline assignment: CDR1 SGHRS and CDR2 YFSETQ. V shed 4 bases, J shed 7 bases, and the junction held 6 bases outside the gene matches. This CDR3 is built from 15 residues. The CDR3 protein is CASSPTGGDNSPLHF. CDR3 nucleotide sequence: TGCGCCAGCAGCCCCACAGGGGGCGACAATTCACCCCTCCACTTT.

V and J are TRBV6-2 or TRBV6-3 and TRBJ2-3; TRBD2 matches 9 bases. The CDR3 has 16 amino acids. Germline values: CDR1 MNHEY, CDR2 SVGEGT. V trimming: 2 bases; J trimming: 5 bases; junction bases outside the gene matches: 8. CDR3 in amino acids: CASSYGLAGREDTQYF. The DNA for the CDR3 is TGTGCCAGCAGTTACGGTCTAGCGGGACGGGAAGATACGCAGTATTTT.

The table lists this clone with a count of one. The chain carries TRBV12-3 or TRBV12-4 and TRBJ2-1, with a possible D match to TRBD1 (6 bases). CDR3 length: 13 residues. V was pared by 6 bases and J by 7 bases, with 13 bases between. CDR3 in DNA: TGTGCCAGCAGAAATACAGGGAGAAATGAGCAGTTCTTC. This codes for CASRNTGRNEQFF.

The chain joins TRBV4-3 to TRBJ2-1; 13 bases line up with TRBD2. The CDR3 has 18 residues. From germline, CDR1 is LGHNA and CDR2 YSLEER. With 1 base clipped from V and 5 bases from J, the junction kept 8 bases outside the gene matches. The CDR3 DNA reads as TGCGCCAGCAGCCAAGGGACTAGCGGGAGAGAGAGGGACAATGAGCAGTTCTTC. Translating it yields CASSQGTSGRERDNEQFF.

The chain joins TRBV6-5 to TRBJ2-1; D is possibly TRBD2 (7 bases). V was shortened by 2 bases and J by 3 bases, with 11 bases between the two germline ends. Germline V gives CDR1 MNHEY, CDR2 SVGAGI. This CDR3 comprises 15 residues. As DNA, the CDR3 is TGTGCCAGCAGTTACAGGGGGGGGCTCTACAATGAGCAGTTCTTC. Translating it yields CASSYRGGLYNEQFF.

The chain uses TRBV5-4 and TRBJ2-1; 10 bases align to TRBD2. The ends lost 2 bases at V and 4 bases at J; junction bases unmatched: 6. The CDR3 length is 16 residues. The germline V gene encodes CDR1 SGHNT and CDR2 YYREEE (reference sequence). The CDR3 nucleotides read TGTGCCAGCAGCTTCCTAGCGGGAGCCCTTTACAATGAGCAGTTCTTC. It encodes CASSFLAGALYNEQFF.

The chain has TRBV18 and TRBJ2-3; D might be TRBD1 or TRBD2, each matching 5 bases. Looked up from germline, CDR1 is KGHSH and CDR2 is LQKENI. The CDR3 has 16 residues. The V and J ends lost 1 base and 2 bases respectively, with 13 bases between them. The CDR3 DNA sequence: TGTGCCAGCTCACCACGAAAGGGGACCTACACAGATACGCAGTATTTT. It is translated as CASSPRKGTYTDTQYF.

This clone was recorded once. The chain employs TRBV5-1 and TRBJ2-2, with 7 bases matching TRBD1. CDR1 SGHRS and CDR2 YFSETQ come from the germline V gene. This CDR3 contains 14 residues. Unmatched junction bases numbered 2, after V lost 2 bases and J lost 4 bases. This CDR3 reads CASSFTGVTGELFF. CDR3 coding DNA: TGCGCCAGCAGCTTTACAGGGGTCACCGGGGAGCTGTTTTTT.

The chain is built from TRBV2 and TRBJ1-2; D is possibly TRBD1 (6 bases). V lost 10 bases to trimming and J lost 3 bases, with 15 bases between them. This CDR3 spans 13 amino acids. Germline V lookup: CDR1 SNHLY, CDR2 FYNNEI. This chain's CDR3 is CATQGPGDYGYTF. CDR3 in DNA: TGTGCCACCCAAGGCCCAGGGGACTATGGCTACACCTTC.